This paragraph covers one T cell receptor (beta chain) sequence. As yet, its antigen is unknown. Reverse transcription of all isolated RNA meant that expressed TCRB transcripts were sequenced. The repertoire was sequenced with immunoSEQ multiplex PCR; TCRdb's copy has only in-frame clones and lacks some. This sample has about 320,000 clones, with 14% found just once. There are 15 residues in the CDR3. Trimming took off 6 bases at V and 1 base at J, with 15 bases between the two ends. Germline values: CDR1 KGHSH, CDR2 LQKENI. Naive, central memory, regulatory and stem cell-like memory cells within the CD4+ compartment were sorted using CD45RO/CCR7/CD25/CD127/CD95/CD27. The data originate from a study of beta chain features in type 1 diabetes. On the study more broadly: What patients shared with healthy donors was a similar profile of age, gender and cell yields.

The study's findings and limits: It was not settled here whether HLA type affects TCRB rearrangement.

This chain uses TRBV18 with TRBJ1-1, with D possibly TRBD1 on 6 matching bases. The receptor comes from a man aged 25 to 45 in good health. Sequencing used central memory CD4+ T cells from blood. The CDR3 coding sequence is TGTGCCAGCTCGCAACAGGGCCGCGGGAACACTGAAGCTTTCTTT. It is translated as CASSQQGRGNTEAFF.